These 7 T cell receptor beta chains were all obtained from the same sample, sequenced in a study of response to subunit inactivated influenza vaccine. TCRdb reanalysed the RT-PCR reads using MiXCR and keeps one entry per CDR3 protein. The table records 800,000 to 1,000,000 distinct CDR3 sequences, approximately 22% of them present only once. Sequenced here: PBMCs from blood, sampled approximately 5 days after vaccination. Receptors were obtained from a man in his fifties or sixties who received an inactivated influenza vaccine.

The V call is TRBV20-1, the J call TRBJ2-1, with 11 bases lining up with TRBD2. This CDR3 comprises 15 residues. Germline V CDR1 and CDR2: DFQATT, SNEGSKA (reference sequence). With 6 bases clipped from V and 2 bases from J, the junction kept 6 bases outside the gene matches. The CDR3 DNA is TGCAGTGCCACCACTAGCGGGGGCGCCTACAATGAGCAGTTCTTC. Translated: CSATTSGGAYNEQFF.

The chain is built from TRBV5-1 and TRBJ1-2; 9 bases agree with TRBD1. There are 15 residues in the CDR3. V gave up 4 bases and J gave up 5 bases; unmatched junction bases: 9. Germline-derived CDR1 and CDR2 are SGHRS and YFSETQ. This CDR3 reads CASSPGQGTRYGYTF. The CDR3 nucleotides read TGCGCCAGCAGCCCTGGACAGGGGACGAGATATGGCTACACCTTC.

This clonotype was seen once. This chain uses TRBV9 with TRBJ2-2; TRBD1 is a possible D gene (6 bases). The V end was cut by 4 bases, the J end by 3 bases, with 16 bases between. The germline V gene encodes CDR1 SGDLS and CDR2 YYNGEE. The CDR3 is 16 residues long. In DNA, the CDR3 is TGTGCCAGCAGCCCAGGGGTCGCACTGCACACCGGGGAGCTGTTTTTT. Translating gives CASSPGVALHTGELFF.

This rearrangement joins TRBV20-1 to TRBJ2-5; the D gene is possibly TRBD2 (6 bases). This CDR3 contains 15 residues. V was pared by 3 bases and J by 0 bases, with 14 bases between. Germline loops: CDR1 DFQATT, CDR2 SNEGSKA (reference sequence). In DNA form, the CDR3 reads TGCAGTGCTAGCCCGGGACTTTTGTACCAAGAGACCCAGTACTTC. Encoded protein: CSASPGLLYQETQYF.

V is TRBV24-1 and J is TRBJ2-2; 7 nucleotides agree with TRBD1. V trimming: 2 bases; J trimming: 7 bases; junction bases outside the gene matches: 9. CDR1 is KGHDR, CDR2 SFDVKD, per germline. The CDR3 has 16 residues. The CDR3 DNA reads TGTGCCACCAGTGATTCGGGGACAGATCTTTTCGGGGAGCTGTTTTTT. It codes for CATSDSGTDLFGELFF.

V is TRBV29-1 and J is TRBJ2-2, with D maybe TRBD2 (6 bases). V lost 4 bases to trimming and J lost 6 bases, with 15 bases between them. Germline V gene lookup returns CDR1 SQVTM and CDR2 ANQGSEA. The CDR3 length is 14 residues. The DNA for the CDR3 is TGCAGCGTTGCTGGGGGGTCTTTCGCCGGGGAGCTGTTTTTT. It specifies CSVAGGSFAGELFF.

The sample holds one count of this clonotype. The chain employs TRBV18 and TRBJ2-1, with D perhaps given as TRBD1 or TRBD2 (5 bases each). Looked up from germline, CDR1 is KGHSH and CDR2 is LQKENI. This CDR3 has 14 residues. V dropped 4 bases and J dropped 10 bases, with 17 bases sitting between them. The CDR3 loop is CASSLLGPPSEQFF. DNA for the CDR3: TGTGCCAGCTCACTCCTGGGACCGCCCAGCGAGCAGTTCTTC. Using reference TRBV18 and TRBJ2-1 for the parts outside the CDR3, the full variable domain is NAGVMQNPRHLVRRRGQEARLRCSPMKGHSHVYWYRQLPEEGLKFMVYLQKENIIDESGMPKERFSAEFPKEGPSILRIQQVVRGDSAAYFCASSLLGPPSEQFFGPGTRLTVL.